This is a list of T cell receptor beta chains from one sample in a study of blood T cell repertoires in COVID-19. The protocol was immunoSEQ multiplex PCR, while the TCRdb copy is restricted to in-frame clones and leaves out a portion. The table lists some 150,000 clones, about 89% of them singletons, with 2.5% in the top ten. Sequencing used peripheral blood. All receptors derive from a man aged 50-59 years with active COVID-19. Each CDR3 is given with its conserved first and last residue. The order of the fields is clone size, V gene, D gene, J gene, CDR3 DNA, CDR3 protein. D genes are given only for firm matches. Rows may omit the clone size; those that give it use once, few, many or a size class.

clone_size: .; v_call: TRBV14; d_call: TRBD1; j_call: TRBJ1-2; cdr3_nt: TGTGCCAGCAGCCATAAACCGGGACAGCATACTAACTATGGCTACACCTTC; cdr3_aa: CASSHKPGQHTNYGYTF
clone_size: .; v_call: TRBV24-1; d_call: TRBD1; j_call: TRBJ2-2; cdr3_nt: TGTGCCACCAGTAGGACAGGGCACACCGGGGAGCTGTTTTTT; cdr3_aa: CATSRTGHTGELFF
clone_size: .; v_call: TRBV30; d_call: TRBD2; j_call: TRBJ2-3; cdr3_nt: TGTGCCTGGAGCTTACTAGCGGGGGGCACAGATACGCAGTATTTT; cdr3_aa: CAWSLLAGGTDTQYF
clone_size: .; v_call: TRBV9; d_call: TRBD1; j_call: TRBJ1-6; cdr3_nt: TGTGCCAGCAGCGACACAGGGGCCGGGGATTCACCCCTCCACTTT; cdr3_aa: CASSDTGAGDSPLHF
clone_size: .; v_call: TRBV30; d_call: TRBD1; j_call: TRBJ2-3; cdr3_nt: TGTGCCTGGAACCAACAGGGGGGCGGTGGTACGCAGTATTTT; cdr3_aa: CAWNQQGGGGTQYF
clone_size: .; v_call: TRBV2; d_call: .; j_call: TRBJ2-5; cdr3_nt: TGTGCCAGCAGGGGGGACAAAGGGACCCAGTACTTC; cdr3_aa: CASRGDKGTQYF
clone_size: .; v_call: TRBV7-6; d_call: .; j_call: TRBJ1-1; cdr3_nt: TGTGCCAGCAGCCCCGGCCCAGGGCTCCGAGGAGGGACTGAAGCTTTCTTT; cdr3_aa: CASSPGPGLRGGTEAFF
clone_size: .; v_call: TRBV29-1; d_call: TRBD1; j_call: TRBJ1-1; cdr3_nt: TGCAGCGTTTACCCCTTTCGGGACAGGGGAGTTGAAGCTTTCTTT; cdr3_aa: CSVYPFRDRGVEAFF
clone_size: .; v_call: TRBV7-2; d_call: TRBD2; j_call: TRBJ2-5; cdr3_nt: TGTGCCAGCAGCGCTACTAGCGGGGGCCCGACCCAGTACTTC; cdr3_aa: CASSATSGGPTQYF
clone_size: .; v_call: TRBV27; d_call: .; j_call: TRBJ2-5; cdr3_nt: TGTGCCAGCAGTTTATCCCCAGGGGCGCAGGCCCAGTACTTC; cdr3_aa: CASSLSPGAQAQYF
clone_size: .; v_call: TRBV30; d_call: .; j_call: TRBJ2-1; cdr3_nt: TGTGCCTGGAGTGCTTCCCCTCGGAATGAGCAGTTCTTC; cdr3_aa: CAWSASPRNEQFF
clone_size: .; v_call: TRBV19; d_call: .; j_call: TRBJ2-3; cdr3_nt: TGTGCCAGTAGTATAGTGAGAGCAGATACGCAGTATTTT; cdr3_aa: CASSIVRADTQYF
clone_size: .; v_call: TRBV6-5; d_call: TRBD1; j_call: TRBJ2-5; cdr3_nt: TGTGCCAGCAGTTCCTACAGGGGATCCAAGGAGACCCAGTACTTC; cdr3_aa: CASSSYRGSKETQYF
clone_size: .; v_call: TRBV2; d_call: .; j_call: TRBJ2-5; cdr3_nt: TGTGCCAGCAGTGTATTAGAGGAGACCCAGTACTTC; cdr3_aa: CASSVLEETQYF
clone_size: .; v_call: TRBV14; d_call: TRBD1; j_call: TRBJ1-2; cdr3_nt: TGTGCCAGCAGCCAAGCAGACAGGGTCTATGGCTACACCTTC; cdr3_aa: CASSQADRVYGYTF
clone_size: .; v_call: TRBV3-1/TRBV3-2; d_call: TRBD2; j_call: TRBJ2-3; cdr3_nt: TGTGCCAGCAGCCCTTTGCGGACTAGCGGGGGGCGCCCCCGCACAGATACGCAGTATTTT; cdr3_aa: CASSPLRTSGGRPRTDTQYF
clone_size: .; v_call: TRBV7-2; d_call: .; j_call: TRBJ1-6; cdr3_nt: TGTGCCAGCAGCTTAGGGGTAGGGGGACGGATTAATTCACCCCTCCACTTT; cdr3_aa: CASSLGVGGRINSPLHF
clone_size: few; v_call: TRBV12-3/TRBV12-4; d_call: .; j_call: TRBJ1-5; cdr3_nt: TGTGCCAGCAGTCAGGGTAAAAATCAGCCCCAGCATTTT; cdr3_aa: CASSQGKNQPQHF
clone_size: .; v_call: TRBV2; d_call: .; j_call: TRBJ2-7; cdr3_nt: TGTGCCAGCCTTCTATTCGACAGGTCCTACGAGCAGTACTTC; cdr3_aa: CASLLFDRSYEQYF
clone_size: .; v_call: TRBV4-1; d_call: TRBD1; j_call: TRBJ2-2; cdr3_nt: TGCGCCAGCAGCCAAGCAGACAGGGGAGGCACCGGGGAGCTGTTTTTT; cdr3_aa: CASSQADRGGTGELFF
clone_size: .; v_call: TRBV14; d_call: .; j_call: TRBJ1-6; cdr3_nt: TGTGCCAGCAGCTCCATCCGGACAGATTATTCACCCCTCCACTTT; cdr3_aa: CASSSIRTDYSPLHF
clone_size: .; v_call: TRBV7-9; d_call: TRBD1; j_call: TRBJ1-2; cdr3_nt: TGTGCCAGCAGCCCTTTGGAGGGGGCTTACTATGGCTACACCTTC; cdr3_aa: CASSPLEGAYYGYTF
clone_size: .; v_call: TRBV5-1; d_call: TRBD2; j_call: TRBJ2-2; cdr3_nt: TGCGCCAGCAGCTTGGAACTAGCGGGGGTTGGCGGGGAGCTGTTTTTT; cdr3_aa: CASSLELAGVGGELFF
clone_size: .; v_call: TRBV5-1; d_call: TRBD1; j_call: TRBJ1-1; cdr3_nt: TGCGCCAGCAGCTTCGGGGACAGGGAATTGAACACTGAAGCTTTCTTT; cdr3_aa: CASSFGDRELNTEAFF
clone_size: .; v_call: TRBV7-2; d_call: .; j_call: TRBJ1-1; cdr3_nt: TGTGCCAGCAGGGGCCACAGGGATGACACTGAAGCTTTCTTT; cdr3_aa: CASRGHRDDTEAFF
clone_size: .; v_call: TRBV10-3; d_call: TRBD1; j_call: TRBJ1-1; cdr3_nt: TGTGCCATCAGTCAGGGGGCGACGAACACTGAAGCTTTCTTT; cdr3_aa: CAISQGATNTEAFF
clone_size: .; v_call: TRBV19; d_call: .; j_call: TRBJ1-2; cdr3_nt: TGTGCCAGTAACCCCAGGGGAATCTTCTATGGCTACACCTTC; cdr3_aa: CASNPRGIFYGYTF
clone_size: .; v_call: TRBV3-1/TRBV3-2; d_call: TRBD1; j_call: TRBJ2-5; cdr3_nt: TGTGCCAGCATCCTCACCGGGACAGGGAGTGGGGACCAAGAGACCCAGTACTTC; cdr3_aa: CASILTGTGSGDQETQYF